This T cell receptor beta chain was obtained from a study of blood T cell repertoires in COVID-19. Looking at the study overall: Some COVID-19 samples were acute and others convalescent; all came from the United States, Italy and Spain.

Profiled with immunoSEQ multiplex PCR; TCRdb holds only in-frame clones, not every one. The data hold a few hundred thousand clones, with more than 75% observed a single time. Trimming shortened V by 11 bases and J by 1 base, and 14 bases separated the two germline ends. This CDR3 spans 13 amino acids. Germline V lookup: CDR1 MDHEN, CDR2 SYDVKM. This clonotype was obtained from a woman aged 30 to 39 with COVID-19, enrolled during active disease. The chain carries TRBV28 and TRBJ1-1, with TRBD1 as a possible D gene (5 bases). Sequencing was carried out using peripheral blood. The CDR3 loop reads CACGGAANTEAFF. The CDR3 DNA sequence: TGTGCCTGCGGTGGGGCGGCGAACACTGAAGCTTTCTTT.